The clone carrying this TCR beta chain appeared a few times. Antigen unknown. The sample belongs to a study of T cell repertoires in cytomegalovirus infection. Turning to the study itself: Recently identified HLA-C-restricted CMV epitopes were used, and well-studied HLA-B-restricted CMV epitopes were used as well. Through public TCR beta signatures, both CMV infection and matching HLA type were indicated. Study-wide findings and caveats: HLA-C-restricted, CMV-specific TCR beta clonotypes were dominant ex vivo. Frequencies of public TCR beta families were cumulated, and this identified carriers of CMV plus the relevant HLA.

Via MiXCR, TCRdb re-called the reads, giving one row per CDR3 protein. The sample has roughly 350,000 distinct CDR3 sequences, approximately 35% seen once. From germline, CDR1 is LNHDA and CDR2 SQIVND (reference sequence). This CDR3 is built from 14 residues. V lost 5 bases to trimming and J lost 5 bases; unmatched junction nucleotides: 6. This material consisted of cultured PBMCs, taken from culture after CMV antigen stimulation. V gene TRBV19 combines with J gene TRBJ2-7, with 10 bases lining up with TRBD1. This receptor was identified in a human donor in good health (CMV status not recorded). Some clones in this sample may be carry-over from other donors' samples. The CDR3 sequence is CASSPGTGVDEQYF. DNA for the CDR3: TGTGCCAGTAGTCCCGGGACAGGGGTCGACGAGCAGTACTTC.